The entry that follows covers one TCR beta chain sequence. This entry comes from a study of control samples from healthy donors and cancer patients. The CDR3 spans 16 residues. J gave up 7 bases and V 4 bases, and 14 bases lay outside the gene matches. The germline V gene encodes CDR1 MNHEY and CDR2 SMNVEV (reference sequence). Using immunoSEQ multiplex PCR, the repertoire was profiled, and TCRdb retains in-frame clones only, with some absent. Of about 170,000 clones in the sample, 85% to 90% were seen once. The source material was blood. This sequence joins TRBV27 and TRBJ2-7; 9 bases are shared with TRBD2. The receptor was isolated from a man aged 25-40 years in good health. In DNA form, the CDR3 reads TGTGCCAGCAGTTCCACCCGACTAGCGGTGATTGGGGAGCAGTACTTC. Its translation is CASSSTRLAVIGEQYF.